The 20 T cell receptor beta chains given below trace back to one sample, sequenced in a study of T-cell reconstitution after alpha-beta-depleted transplantation in children. The library targeted TCRbeta and was prepared with unique molecular identifiers. A single record per CDR3 protein comes from TCRdb applying MiXCR to the PCR reads. This table has hundreds of thousands of distinct CDR3 sequences, 15% to 20% appearing once. Specimen: PBMCs, mostly from graft donor cells, collected 360 days after TCRalphabeta/CD19-depleted stem cell transplant. The receptors were sampled from a male patient between 2 and 15 years old who had a stem cell transplant for acute lymphoblastic leukemia, so the T cells may come from the graft donor.

This chain uses TRBV9 with TRBJ2-3; TRBD2 is a possible D gene (5 bases). The CDR3 covers 15 residues. Per germline, CDR1 SGDLS and CDR2 YYNGEE. Trimming took off 0 bases at V and 2 bases at J, with 10 bases between the two ends. The CDR3 protein is CASSVDDYTTDTQYF. The CDR3 DNA sequence: TGTGCCAGCAGCGTAGACGACTACACCACAGATACGCAGTATTTT.

This clonotype has only a few counts. The chain links TRBV10-3 to TRBJ2-7; D is unclear. From germline, CDR1 is ENHRY and CDR2 SYGVKD. The V and J ends lost 4 bases and 4 bases respectively, with 5 bases between them. This CDR3 contains 11 residues. For the CDR3, the DNA is TGTGCCATCAGTGGGGGTTACGAGCAGTACTTC. It codes for CAISGGYEQYF.

This clonotype was detected a few times. This chain uses TRBV12-3 or TRBV12-4 with TRBJ2-7, with D tentatively TRBD2 (7 bases). The CDR3 covers 17 residues. Trimming removed 2 bases at V and 1 base at J, with 18 bases between. The CDR3 spells CASSLPGGLVESYEQYF. The CDR3 bases are TGTGCCAGCAGTTTACCCGGGGGGCTAGTCGAATCCTACGAGCAGTACTTC.

The chain uses TRBV7-9 and TRBJ2-1, with D possibly TRBD2 on 7 matching bases. The V and J ends lost 7 bases and 4 bases respectively, with 11 bases between them. The germline gives CDR1 SEHNR, CDR2 FQNEAQ (reference sequence). CDR3 length: 13 residues. In DNA, the CDR3 is TGTGCCAGCAAAGGGGGGGGTTACAATGAGCAGTTCTTC. It translates to CASKGGGYNEQFF.

The sample holds a few counts of this clonotype. The chain employs TRBV7-3 and TRBJ2-1; D remains unclear. The CDR3 is 14 amino acids. CDR1 and CDR2 from the germline V gene are SGHTA and FQGTGA. V was clipped by 5 bases and J by 9 bases, with 17 bases between them. CDR3 residues: CASSPANGYGEQFF. CDR3 bases: TGTGCCAGCAGCCCCGCAAACGGGTACGGTGAGCAGTTCTTC.

This chain joins TRBV5-1 and TRBJ2-3; D possibly corresponds to TRBD2 (7 bases). V was pared by 0 bases and J by 2 bases, with 13 bases between. This CDR3 is 16 amino acids long. The germline CDR1 and CDR2 sequences are SGHRS and YFSETQ. CDR3 sequence: CASSLERGQPTDTQYF. The CDR3 nucleotides read TGCGCCAGCAGCTTGGAGCGGGGACAACCCACAGATACGCAGTATTTT.

This clonotype was seen at least ten times. This chain uses TRBV20-1 with TRBJ2-2; TRBD2 is a possible D gene (6 bases). The CDR3 has 14 amino acids. V was trimmed by 3 bases and J by 5 bases, leaving 13 bases between them. Germline V gives CDR1 DFQATT, CDR2 SNEGSKA (reference sequence). The CDR3 loop is CSARKGLGTGELFF. In DNA, the CDR3 is TGCAGTGCTAGGAAGGGACTGGGGACCGGGGAGCTGTTTTTT.

As for this clonotype: At one of its ends the junction is not consistent with the germline gene, which may arise from a read error. This chain connects TRBV7-7 to TRBJ2-5; D is tentatively TRBD1 or TRBD2 (6 bases each). CDR1 and CDR2 from the germline V gene are SSHAT and FNYEAQ (reference sequence). The CDR3 is 15 residues long. The CDR3 DNA is TGTGCTAGCAGCTTACGCCAGGGGAGGCAAGAGACCCAGTACTTC. Amino acids: CASSLRQGRQETQYF.

This clonotype was detected ten times or more. At one of its ends the junction is not consistent with the germline gene, which may arise from a read error. The chain has TRBV4-2 and TRBJ2-7; the D gene is possibly TRBD1 (5 bases). This CDR3 region has 16 residues. Germline lookup yields CDR1 LGHNA and CDR2 YNFKEQ. DNA for the CDR3: TGTGCCAGCAGCCAAGAAGGGGCGTTCCCCTCCGACGAGCAGTACTTC. This encodes CASSQEGAFPSDEQYF.

This clonotype was detected only a few times. The V and J genes are TRBV27 and TRBJ2-3, with D maybe TRBD2 (5 bases). CDR3 size: 16 residues. The germline V gene encodes CDR1 MNHEY and CDR2 SMNVEV (reference sequence). V was pared by 3 bases and J by 1 base, with 14 bases between. CDR3 DNA sequence: TGTGCCAGCAGTTTTGTTCGGGAAAGTGGCACAGATACGCAGTATTTT. Protein: CASSFVRESGTDTQYF.

The chain couples TRBV13 to TRBJ1-1; D is possibly TRBD1 (6 bases). Trimming removed 5 bases at V and 5 bases at J, with 12 bases between. Germline CDR1 is PRHDT and CDR2 is FYEKMQ (reference sequence). The CDR3 is 13 residues long. Written as DNA, the CDR3 is TGTGCCAGCAGCCCCAAGGGGGATACTGAAGCTTTCTTT. It encodes CASSPKGDTEAFF.

The chain has TRBV4-2 and TRBJ2-5; unclear D gene. The CDR3 contains 13 residues. Germline V lookup: CDR1 LGHNA, CDR2 YNFKEQ. Trimming shortened V by 4 bases and J by 4 bases, and 10 bases separated the two germline ends. Here the CDR3 DNA reads TGTGCCAGCAGCCCTAAGGGCCGAGAGACCCAGTACTTC. Amino acid sequence: CASSPKGRETQYF.

This clonotype was seen only a few times. The V gene is TRBV7-9, the J gene TRBJ2-5; 14 bases agree with TRBD2. V lost 4 bases, J lost 3 bases, and 10 bases stayed unmatched. Germline-derived CDR1 and CDR2 are SEHNR and FQNEAQ (reference sequence). CDR3 length: 18 residues. The chain's CDR3 is CASSSFPGLAGVEETQYF. The CDR3 coding sequence is TGTGCCAGCAGCTCCTTCCCGGGACTAGCGGGAGTCGAAGAGACCCAGTACTTC.

This clonotype was seen repeatedly, ten times or more. The DNA of the CDR3 is TGCAGCGTTGGTCTCGATACGCAGTATTTT. Amino acids: CSVGLDTQYF. The rearrangement joins TRBV29-1 to TRBJ2-3; no clear D gene. CDR3 size: 10 residues. Germline CDR1 reads SQVTM; CDR2 reads ANQGSEA. V gave up 4 bases and J gave up 6 bases, with 5 bases separating them.

This clonotype came up a few times. The chain uses TRBV4-1 and TRBJ2-1, with 12 bases aligning to TRBD2. The CDR3 loop spans 13 amino acids. V lost 0 bases and J lost 13; bases outside the gene matches: 1. The germline V gene encodes CDR1 MGHRA and CDR2 YSYEKL. For the CDR3, the DNA is TGCGCCAGCAGCCAAGATGGACTAGCGGGACAGTTCTTC. Translation gives CASSQDGLAGQFF.

This clonotype has a handful of counts. Relative to the germline gene, one junction end is altered; a read error may explain this. This chain connects TRBV5-5 to TRBJ2-7; D may be TRBD1 (5 bases). There are 12 residues in the CDR3. Germline CDR1 SGHKS, CDR2 YYEKEE (reference sequence). The CDR3 region is CASSFLGYGASF. The CDR3, as DNA: TGTGCCAGCAGCTTTTTGGGGTATGGGGCTTCATTC.

The V gene is TRBV2, the J gene TRBJ2-3; 8 bases line up with TRBD1. Losses at the gene ends were 5 bases for V and 4 bases for J; bases not matched to a gene: 14. Germline CDR1 reads SNHLY; CDR2 reads FYNNEI. The CDR3 extends over 17 amino acids. Here the CDR3 DNA reads TGTGCCAGCAGTCAAGACAGGGGACGGGGTGGGGCAGATACGCAGTATTTT. It is translated as CASSQDRGRGGADTQYF.

This clonotype was detected many times. V gene TRBV20-1 combines with J gene TRBJ2-3, with D possibly being TRBD1 or TRBD2 (6 bases each). This CDR3 has 15 residues. Trimming cost V 6 bases and J 4 bases, with 20 bases left between them. Germline CDR1 reads DFQATT; CDR2 reads SNEGSKA (reference sequence). CDR3 sequence: CSARRGAGRADTQYF. Written as DNA, the CDR3 is TGCAGTGCCCGAAGGGGGGCGGGAAGGGCAGATACGCAGTATTTT.

The gene calls are TRBV5-1 and TRBJ2-2, with a weak D call TRBD2 (6 bases). The CDR3 totals 12 residues. Germline CDR1 and CDR2: SGHRS and YFSETQ. V lost 3 bases and J 6 bases, leaving 6 bases between the germline ends. The CDR3 sequence: CASSWRAGELFF. CDR3 nucleotides: TGCGCCAGCAGCTGGAGGGCCGGGGAGCTGTTTTTT.

In this sample, this clonotype turned up a few times. This chain links TRBV6-1 with TRBJ1-5; TRBD1 agrees at 7 bases. This CDR3 contains 14 residues. Losses at the gene ends were 9 bases for V and 8 bases for J; bases not matched to a gene: 13. CDR1 and CDR2 from the germline V gene are MNHNS and SASEGT. The CDR3 reads CASQTGPLMEPQHF. CDR3 DNA sequence: TGTGCCAGTCAGACAGGGCCGCTCATGGAGCCCCAGCATTTT.